Listed here are 32 T cell receptor beta chains from one sample, sequenced in a study of long-term antiretroviral therapy in people with HIV. The authors ran the immunoSEQ assay, v3.0, at survey level. The table came from immunoSEQ multiplex PCR; TCRdb's copy has only in-frame clones and leaves some out. The sample holds about 40,000 clones, around 86% seen once. This specimen consisted of unsorted PBMCs, obtained 1 year after starting antiretroviral therapy. These receptors were taken from a man aged 18 to 35 with HIV.

This chain joins TRBV10-3 and TRBJ1-1; D remains unclear. Trimming cost V 4 bases and J 4 bases, with 10 bases left between them. Germline CDR1 and CDR2: ENHRY and SYGVKD. The CDR3 runs 13 residues. CDR3 sequence (DNA): TGTGCCATCAGTGGGCCGGGGAGCACTGAAGCTTTCTTT. Translation: CAISGPGSTEAFF.

V gene TRBV11-2 combines with J gene TRBJ2-1; possible D gene TRBD2, 5 bases. This CDR3 has 15 residues. The germline V gene encodes CDR1 SGHAT and CDR2 FQNNGV. The V end lost 1 base, the J end lost 9 bases, and 16 bases lay between the germline ends. CDR3 residues: CASSLAGSTIGEQFF. The CDR3 DNA sequence: TGTGCCAGCAGCTTAGCGGGATCCACGATAGGTGAGCAGTTCTTC.

V usage is TRBV7-6 and J usage is TRBJ1-2; the match to TRBD1 covers 7 bases. J gave up 5 bases and V 5 bases, and 8 bases lay outside the gene matches. The CDR3 has 14 amino acids. CDR1 and CDR2 (germline): SGHVS, FNYEAQ. The CDR3 here is CASSITGAGYGYTF. The CDR3 DNA follows: TGTGCCAGCAGCATCACAGGGGCTGGGTATGGCTACACCTTC.

The chain has TRBV28 and TRBJ2-2; 7 nucleotides match TRBD2. The ends lost 7 bases at V and 0 bases at J; junction bases unmatched: 11. This CDR3 comprises 17 residues. Germline CDR1 reads MDHEN; CDR2 reads SYDVKM. CDR3 bases: TGTGCCAGCACCCCAAGCGGGATGACGGCGAACACCGGGGAGCTGTTTTTT. Its protein is CASTPSGMTANTGELFF.

The chain is built from TRBV5-6 and TRBJ1-2; tentatively, D is TRBD1 (6 bases). The V gene's germline CDR1 is SGHDT and CDR2 YYEEEE. V shed 4 bases and J shed 1 base, with 14 bases lying between them. The CDR3 is made up of 15 amino acids. CDR3 sequence (DNA): TGTGCCAGCAGCCTCCAGGGGACTTTTAACTATGGCTACACCTTC. Translated, it gives CASSLQGTFNYGYTF.

The genes are TRBV10-3 and TRBJ1-2; TRBD1 agrees at 9 bases. The CDR3 totals 13 residues. Germline assignment: CDR1 ENHRY and CDR2 SYGVKD. The J segment lost 8 bases and the V segment lost 6 bases, leaving 7 bases of the junction unmatched. CDR3 DNA sequence: TGTGCCATCAGCGGACAGGGGCCTAGGGGCTACACCTTC. It is translated as CAISGQGPRGYTF.

The chain recombines TRBV28 with TRBJ2-7, with TRBD1 matching over 8 bases. V gave up 3 bases and J gave up 3 bases; unmatched junction bases: 4. This CDR3 is 14 amino acids long. Per germline, CDR1 MDHEN and CDR2 SYDVKM. CDR3 region: CASSLTGEFYEQYF. In DNA form, the CDR3 reads TGTGCCAGCAGTTTGACAGGGGAGTTCTACGAGCAGTACTTC.

This rearrangement joins TRBV11-2 to TRBJ2-1, with D unresolved. Germline CDR1 SGHAT, CDR2 FQNNGV. This CDR3 contains 13 residues. V dropped 1 base and J dropped 10 bases, with 11 bases sitting between them. Here the CDR3 reads CASSLVESVEQFF. CDR3 sequence (DNA): TGTGCCAGCAGCTTAGTTGAGTCGGTAGAGCAGTTCTTC.

The chain carries TRBV9 and TRBJ2-1; TRBD2 might be the D (6 bases). The CDR3 runs 17 residues. Looked up from germline, CDR1 is SGDLS and CDR2 is YYNGEE. Trimming stripped 0 bases from V and 4 bases from J, with 17 bases between. The CDR3 sequence: CASSVGDSGGSYNEQFF. The DNA for the CDR3 is TGTGCCAGCAGCGTAGGGGATAGCGGTGGGTCGTACAATGAGCAGTTCTTC.

The chain joins TRBV27 to TRBJ1-1, with D maybe TRBD1 (5 bases). Trimming left V 4 bases short and J 1 base short, with 10 bases between. Germline V gene sequence: CDR1 MNHEY, CDR2 SMNVEV (reference sequence). This CDR3 contains 14 residues. The CDR3 loop is CASSSQGPNTEAFF. For the CDR3, the DNA is TGTGCCAGCAGTTCGCAGGGACCGAACACTGAAGCTTTCTTT.

The gene calls are TRBV27 and TRBJ1-1, with a weak D call TRBD1 (6 bases). CDR3 size: 15 residues. Deletions cut 5 bases from V and 0 bases from J, with 13 bases between. From germline, CDR1 is MNHEY and CDR2 SMNVEV (reference sequence). This CDR3 reads CASSITGPMNTEAFF. CDR3 nucleotide sequence: TGTGCCAGCAGTATCACAGGGCCCATGAACACTGAAGCTTTCTTT.

With regard to this clone: The CDR3 end shows no conserved phenylalanine or tryptophan, and so a read error is likely. Because the CDR3's place on the DNA is in doubt, the DNA is left out and the CDR3 is given as listed by TCRdb. The chain couples TRBV21-1 to TRBJ1-2; no check of the table's D call, TRBD1, against the DNA was made. TRBV21-1 is deemed a pseudogene. Inclusive of both ends, the CDR3 amounts to 9 amino acids. CDR3 amino acids: CARSKRTGL.

The chain is built from TRBV5-6 and TRBJ2-7; 8 bases align to TRBD1. J lost 8 bases, V lost 4 bases, and 5 bases had no gene match. Germline V lookup: CDR1 SGHDT, CDR2 YYEEEE. This CDR3 is 12 amino acids long. DNA for the CDR3: TGTGCCAGCAGCCCAGGACAGGGCAAGCAGTACTTC. It is translated as CASSPGQGKQYF.

The chain uses TRBV19 and TRBJ2-1, with 7 bases lining up with TRBD2. This CDR3 is built from 16 residues. Germline CDR1 is LNHDA and CDR2 is SQIVND (reference sequence). Trimming removed 5 bases from V and 2 bases from J; junction bases left unmatched: 9. Here the CDR3 reads CASSPPSGLAYNEQFF. As DNA, the CDR3 is TGTGCCAGTAGTCCACCTAGCGGCCTCGCCTACAATGAGCAGTTCTTC. Full variable domain (outside the CDR3, taken from reference TRBV19 and TRBJ2-1): DGGITQSPKYLFRKEGQNVTLSCEQNLNHDAMYWYRQDPGQGLRLIYYSQIVNDFQKGDIAEGYSVSREKKESFPLTVTSAQKNPTAFYLCASSPPSGLAYNEQFFGPGTRLTVL.

J is TRBJ2-7 and V is TRBV7-8; 8 bases map to TRBD1. The CDR3 spans 14 residues. Germline CDR1 is SGHVS and CDR2 is FQNEAQ. V shed 3 bases and J 2 bases; nucleotides not matched to a gene: 3. The CDR3 here is CASSLGQAPYEQYF. CDR3 nucleotides: TGTGCCAGCAGCTTGGGACAGGCCCCCTACGAGCAGTACTTC.

The gene calls are TRBV18 and TRBJ1-1, with 7 bases matching TRBD1. V was pared by 1 base and J by 3 bases, with 5 bases of the junction left unmatched. The CDR3 is 15 residues long. CDR1 and CDR2 (germline): KGHSH, LQKENI. The CDR3 loop is CASSPQLDRDTEAFF. In DNA, the CDR3 is TGTGCCAGCTCACCACAACTCGACAGGGACACTGAAGCTTTCTTT.

This chain uses TRBV9 with TRBJ1-3; the match to TRBD1 covers 8 bases. The germline gives CDR1 SGDLS, CDR2 YYNGEE. V gave up 4 bases and J gave up 2 bases; unmatched junction bases: 5. The length of the CDR3 is 15 residues. In DNA form, the CDR3 reads TGTGCCAGCAGCCCCAGGGACAGGCCTGGAAACACCATATATTTT. This codes for CASSPRDRPGNTIYF.

The CDR3: CASSLGVGGSYGYTF. Written as DNA, the CDR3 is TGTGCCAGCAGCTTAGGGGTTGGGGGGTCCTATGGCTACACCTTC. The V call is TRBV7-3, the J call TRBJ1-2; maybe TRBD1 (5 bases). Germline V gene lookup returns CDR1 SGHTA and CDR2 FQGTGA. The V gene lost 2 bases and the J gene lost 4 bases, with 14 bases spanning the gap. This CDR3 comprises 15 residues.

This clone was found a few times. As DNA, the CDR3 is TGTGCCAGCAGTTACTCAGGGGAGACCTATGGCTACACCTTC. Amino acid sequence: CASSYSGETYGYTF. The V gene is TRBV6-5, the J gene TRBJ1-2, with D perhaps TRBD1 (5 bases). The germline V and J ends were trimmed by 0 bases and 4 bases, with 9 bases remaining between them. Germline values: CDR1 MNHEY, CDR2 SVGAGI. CDR3 length: 14 amino acids.

The chain is built from TRBV27 and TRBJ2-7; 7 bases map to TRBD1. The CDR3 consists of 15 residues. V gave up 5 bases and J gave up 5 bases; unmatched junction bases: 12. The germline gives CDR1 MNHEY, CDR2 SMNVEV (reference sequence). The DNA for the CDR3 is TGTGCCAGCAGTCCACGCGACAGGGACCCCCACGAGCAGTACTTC. It is translated as CASSPRDRDPHEQYF.

This clone was recorded a few times. This sequence joins TRBV19 and TRBJ2-7; perhaps TRBD2 as D (6 bases). Germline V gives CDR1 LNHDA, CDR2 SQIVND (reference sequence). CDR3 length: 15 residues. The V end lost 0 bases, the J end lost 0 bases, and 9 bases lay between the germline ends. The CDR3 loop is CASSIDGGLSYEQYF. CDR3 bases: TGTGCCAGTAGTATAGACGGGGGACTCTCCTACGAGCAGTACTTC. Full variable domain (outside the CDR3, taken from reference TRBV19 and TRBJ2-7): DGGITQSPKYLFRKEGQNVTLSCEQNLNHDAMYWYRQDPGQGLRLIYYSQIVNDFQKGDIAEGYSVSREKKESFPLTVTSAQKNPTAFYLCASSIDGGLSYEQYFGPGTRLTVT.

This sequence joins TRBV14 and TRBJ2-7; 7 nucleotides agree with TRBD1. The CDR3 contains 14 residues. J was trimmed by 2 bases and V by 1 base; bases with no gene match: 2. CDR1 and CDR2 (germline): SGHDN, FVKESK. The chain's CDR3 is CASSQGQGPYEQYF. In DNA form, the CDR3 reads TGTGCCAGCAGCCAAGGACAGGGTCCCTACGAGCAGTACTTC.

Only a few counts were recorded for this clone. The rearrangement joins TRBV28 to TRBJ2-7, with a weak D call TRBD1 (5 bases). The CDR3 spans 16 residues. The germline V gene has CDR1 MDHEN and CDR2 SYDVKM. V lost 6 bases and J 0 bases, leaving 18 bases between the germline ends. CDR3: CASRVGTGGISYEQYF. The CDR3 bases are TGTGCCAGCAGGGTCGGAACAGGCGGAATCTCCTACGAGCAGTACTTC. The variable domain in full, completed from reference TRBV28 and TRBJ2-7, reads DVKVTQSSRYLVKRTGEKVFLECVQDMDHENMFWYRQDPGLGLRLIYFSYDVKMKEKGDIPEGYSVSREKKERFSLILESASTNQTSMYLCASRVGTGGISYEQYFGPGTRLTVT.

V gene TRBV27 combines with J gene TRBJ2-2; D is ambiguous. V dropped 5 bases and J dropped 3 bases, with 10 bases sitting between them. CDR1 and CDR2 from the germline V gene are MNHEY and SMNVEV (reference sequence). The CDR3 totals 14 residues. The CDR3 sequence: CASSRVADTGELFF. CDR3 DNA: TGTGCCAGCAGTAGGGTGGCGGACACCGGGGAGCTGTTTTTT.

This clone was observed a single time. The V gene is TRBV10-1, the J gene TRBJ2-1, with D perhaps matching TRBD2 (5 bases). This CDR3 comprises 16 residues. The V end lost 3 bases, the J end lost 7 bases, and 19 bases lay between the germline ends. Germline V gene sequence: CDR1 WNHNN, CDR2 SYGVQD (reference sequence). The CDR3 is CASSDAHALRGNEQFF. DNA of the CDR3: TGCGCCAGCAGTGATGCCCATGCGCTAAGAGGGAATGAGCAGTTCTTC.

The table lists this clone with a few counts. This sequence joins TRBV7-9 and TRBJ1-1, with 7 bases lining up with TRBD1. This CDR3 is built from 15 residues. From germline, CDR1 is SEHNR and CDR2 FQNEAQ (reference sequence). J was trimmed by 2 bases and V by 1 base; bases with no gene match: 4. The CDR3, as DNA: TGTGCCAGCAGCTTAGGAGACAGGGATAACACTGAAGCTTTCTTT. This encodes CASSLGDRDNTEAFF.

The V call is TRBV5-1, the J call TRBJ1-1; 7 bases are shared with TRBD1. The CDR3 has 15 residues. J lost 2 bases, V lost 0 bases, and 4 bases had no gene match. Germline values: CDR1 SGHRS, CDR2 YFSETQ. CDR3 nucleotides: TGCGCCAGCAGCTTGGAAGCAGGGGGTAACACTGAAGCTTTCTTT. As protein: CASSLEAGGNTEAFF. Full variable domain (missing parts from reference TRBV5-1 and TRBJ1-1): KAGVTQTPRYLIKTRGQQVTLSCSPISGHRSVSWYQQTPGQGLQFLFEYFSETQRNKGNFPGRFSGRQFSNSRSEMNVSTLELGDSALYLCASSLEAGGNTEAFFGQGTRLTVV.

CDR3 DNA: TGCGCCAGCAGCATCCCCCGGGACAGGGGGAACACCGGGGAGCTGTTTTTT. Protein product: CASSIPRDRGNTGELFF. The V and J genes are TRBV5-1 and TRBJ2-2, with TRBD1 matching over 10 bases. J gave up 1 base and V 4 bases, and 7 bases lay outside the gene matches. Per germline, CDR1 SGHRS and CDR2 YFSETQ. CDR3 length: 17 residues.

The rearrangement joins TRBV9 to TRBJ1-2, with D unclear. V was clipped by 2 bases and J by 5 bases, with 13 bases between them. The CDR3 consists of 14 residues. CDR1 and CDR2 (germline): SGDLS, YYNGEE. The CDR3 DNA follows: TGTGCCAGCAGCGTCGGGGAGGGTGCATATGGCTACACCTTC. It yields the protein CASSVGEGAYGYTF.

The chain links TRBV7-6 to TRBJ1-4, with 7 bases lining up with TRBD1. Germline V gene sequence: CDR1 SGHVS, CDR2 FNYEAQ. V shed 1 base, J shed 8 bases, and the junction held 7 bases outside the gene matches. This CDR3 contains 15 residues. The chain's CDR3 is CASSLGTGEGEKLFF. CDR3 DNA sequence: TGTGCCAGCAGCTTAGGGACAGGAGAGGGGGAAAAACTGTTTTTT.

The rearrangement joins TRBV7-6 to TRBJ1-1, with TRBD1 matching over 7 bases. The CDR3 has 15 amino acids. Germline V CDR1 and CDR2: SGHVS, FNYEAQ. J was trimmed by 0 bases and V by 5 bases; bases with no gene match: 6. The CDR3 sequence: CASSLGGTMNTEAFF. The CDR3 DNA reads as TGTGCCAGCAGCCTAGGGGGCACGATGAACACTGAAGCTTTCTTT.

The CDR3 DNA reads TGTGCCATCGGGACATTCATGAACACTGAAGCTTTCTTT. Its protein is CAIGTFMNTEAFF. The rearrangement uses TRBV10-3 and TRBJ1-1; weak D call: TRBD1 (6 bases). The CDR3 spans 13 residues. V was trimmed by 8 bases and J by 0 bases, leaving 10 bases between them. In germline, CDR1 is ENHRY, CDR2 SYGVKD.